These 22 T cell receptor beta chains share one sample of origin, sequenced in a study of T cells in women clearing cervical HPV infection. Profiled with immunoSEQ multiplex PCR; TCRdb holds only in-frame clones, not every one. The listing records 25,000 to 30,000 clones. Sequencing was performed on blood buffy coat. The receptors here all came from a woman between 18 and 69 years old with a cervical HPV16 infection that either progressed to CIN3+ or cleared (not recorded which).

This chain's CDR3 is CASSLGRTNTGELFF. Incomplete CDR3 DNA: TGTGCCAGCAGCTTGGGGCGGACGAACACCGGGGAG. The chain uses TRBV7-2 and TRBJ2-2, with a tentative D call TRBD1 (5 bases). The CDR3 end falls 3 residues outside the read, so it is completed with the germline J gene. Trimming took off 3 bases at V and 0 bases at J, with 8 bases between the two ends. The CDR3 is 15 amino acids. CDR1 SGHTA and CDR2 FQGNSA come from the germline V gene.

The CDR3 sequence is CASSLLKAEAFF. CDR3 DNA, as far as it was read: TGTGCCAGCAGTTTGCTCAAGGCTGAA. This chain joins TRBV28 and TRBJ1-1; the D is unclear. The CDR3 is cut off 3 residues early in the read; its end comes from the germline J gene. Trimming left V 3 bases short and J 6 bases short, with 8 bases between. The CDR3 has 12 residues. CDR1 and CDR2 (germline): MDHEN, SYDVKM.

To note about this clone: The read is 3 residues too short to cover the CDR3 end, so that end is filled in from the germline J gene. V usage is TRBV19 and J usage is TRBJ1-5; perhaps TRBD1 as D (5 bases). The V and J ends lost 5 bases and 2 bases respectively, with 13 bases between them. The germline V gene encodes CDR1 LNHDA and CDR2 SQIVND (reference sequence). This CDR3 has 15 amino acids. The CDR3 is CASSLAWGGNQPQHF. The covered CDR3 bases are TGTGCCAGTAGTCTGGCCTGGGGGGGCAATCAGCCC.

Of note for this clone: The sequenced fragment ends 3 residues before the CDR3 boundary, so the rest is inferred from the germline J gene. The chain joins TRBV7-9 to TRBJ1-4; TRBD1 might be the D (5 bases). This CDR3 comprises 11 residues. Germline CDR1 SEHNR, CDR2 FQNEAQ (reference sequence). V gave up 10 bases and J gave up 8 bases, with 11 bases separating them. The chain's CDR3 is CATKHREKLFF. The CDR3 bases that were read are TGTGCCACCAAACACAGGGAAAAA.

In the case of this clone: Coverage ceases 3 residues before the CDR3 finishes, and the germline J gene fills in the end. The chain links TRBV11-2 to TRBJ2-2; D uncertain. The CDR3 length is 13 residues. Trimming took 5 bases from V and 0 from J, leaving 4 bases between them. The germline V gene has CDR1 SGHAT and CDR2 FQNNGV. CDR3 protein: CASSVTNTGELFF. Incomplete CDR3 DNA: TGTGCCAGCAGCGTTACGAACACCGGGGAG. The variable domain in full, with the rest retrieved from reference TRBV11-2 and TRBJ2-2, is EAGVAQSPRYKIIEKRQSVAFWCNPISGHATLYWYQQILGQGPKLLIQFQNNGVVDDSQLPKDRFSAERLKGVDSTLKIQPAKLEDSAVYLCASSVTNTGELFFGEGSRLTVL.

A remark on this clone: Read sequence stops 3 residues before the CDR3 end, and the germline J gene provides the missing end. This chain joins TRBV7-6 and TRBJ1-5; D not resolved. The length of the CDR3 is 16 residues. Germline V gene lookup returns CDR1 SGHVS and CDR2 FNYEAQ. The sequenced CDR3 bases are TGTGCCAGCAGCTTAGCGCCTAGCTCCGTCGATCTTCCC. Its protein product is CASSLAPSSVDLP. The full CDR3 reads CASSLAPSSVDLPQHF.

Turning to this clone: The read is 3 residues too short to cover the CDR3 end, so that end is filled in from the germline J gene. The chain has TRBV29-1 and TRBJ2-5; 7 nucleotides match TRBD1. With 6 bases clipped from V and 1 base from J, the junction kept 2 bases outside the gene matches. Germline loops: CDR1 SQVTM, CDR2 ANQGSEA. The CDR3 is 12 amino acids. The part of the CDR3 DNA that was read is TGCAGCGTGGGGGACAGCCAAGAGACC. The encoded protein is CSVGDSQET. The whole CDR3 protein reads CSVGDSQETQYF.

Concerning this clone: The read stops 3 residues short of the end of the CDR3; the missing end is completed from the germline J gene. The genes are TRBV18 and TRBJ2-3; TRBD1 aligns across 10 bases. The CDR3 contains 14 residues. The germline V gene encodes CDR1 KGHSH and CDR2 LQKENI. CDR3: CASSPTGGQETQYF. CDR3 DNA, as far as it was read: TGTGCCAGCTCACCGACAGGGGGCCAAGAGACG. The full variable domain, in which reference TRBV18 and TRBJ2-3 provide the parts outside the CDR3, is NAGVMQNPRHLVRRRGQEARLRCSPMKGHSHVYWYRQLPEEGLKFMVYLQKENIIDESGMPKERFSAEFPKEGPSILRIQQVVRGDSAAYFCASSPTGGQETQYFGPGTRLTVL.

Note on this clone: Coverage ceases 3 residues before the CDR3 finishes, and the germline J gene fills in the end. The chain is built from TRBV5-1 and TRBJ1-1, with TRBD1 matching 8 bases. After removal of 4 bases from V and 1 base from J, the junction contained 6 bases not matched to a gene. CDR1 SGHRS and CDR2 YFSETQ come from the germline V gene. The CDR3 loop spans 15 amino acids. CDR3 region: CASSPGQVGNTEAFF. The DNA read from the CDR3 is TGCGCCAGCAGCCCGGGACAGGTAGGGAACACTGAA.

CDR3 DNA (partial): TGTGCCAGCATCTTGACCCCAAGGGGGAATGAG. Translated, it gives CASILTPRGNE. The whole CDR3 sequence is CASILTPRGNEQFF. The chain carries TRBV2 and TRBJ2-1; D possibly corresponds to TRBD1 (6 bases). The read comes to an end 3 residues before the CDR3 does, leaving the germline J gene to fill in the end. CDR1 is SNHLY, CDR2 FYNNEI, per germline. The V end was cut by 7 bases, the J end by 7 bases, with 17 bases between. The CDR3 extends over 14 amino acids.

Turning to this clone: Read sequence stops 3 residues before the CDR3 end, and the germline J gene provides the missing end. The chain has TRBV20-1 and TRBJ2-3; D perhaps matches TRBD2 (5 bases). Per the germline V gene, CDR1 is DFQATT and CDR2 is SNEGSKA (reference sequence). The CDR3 is 14 residues long. V was shortened by 3 bases and J by 6 bases, with 16 bases between the two germline ends. The CDR3 region is CSASHRPSRDTQYF. Incomplete CDR3 DNA: TGCAGTGCTAGTCACCGGCCTAGCAGGGATACG.

As to this clone: The read terminates 3 residues ahead of where the CDR3 ends, so the germline J gene completes it. The chain links TRBV18 to TRBJ1-1, with 8 bases identical to TRBD1. The CDR3 has 15 residues. Trimming removed 3 bases from V and 4 bases from J; junction bases left unmatched: 7. Per germline, CDR1 KGHSH and CDR2 LQKENI. This chain's CDR3 is CASSPRTGLATEAFF. The CDR3 DNA, read in part, is TGTGCCAGCTCACCCCGGACAGGGTTGGCCACTGAA.

Remarks on this clone: The missing CDR3 end, 3 residues past where the read stops, is filled in from the germline J gene. J is TRBJ1-4 and V is TRBV11-3; no clear D gene. This CDR3 comprises 13 residues. CDR1 SGHNT and CDR2 YENEEA come from the germline V gene. Incomplete CDR3 DNA: TGTGCCAGCAGCTTAGAGGCAAATTCACCA. Translated, it gives CASSLEANSP. The complete CDR3 reads CASSLEANSPLFF.

As regards this clone: The read gets to within 3 residues of the CDR3 end, and the germline J gene fills in the rest. V is TRBV10-3 and J is TRBJ2-7; 9 positions match TRBD1. This CDR3 spans 13 amino acids. From germline, CDR1 is ENHRY and CDR2 SYGVKD. The ends lost 7 bases at V and 3 bases at J; junction bases unmatched: 4. CDR3 loop: CAIKQGADYEQYF. CDR3 DNA, as far as it was read: TGTGCCATCAAACAGGGGGCCGACTACGAG.

A remark on this clone: The read halts 3 residues ahead of the CDR3 end, with the missing end drawn from the germline J gene. J is TRBJ2-1 and V is TRBV12-3 or TRBV12-4, with D maybe TRBD2 (6 bases). The CDR3 totals 14 residues. Trimming pared 0 bases from V and 5 bases from J, leaving 8 bases between. The CDR3 region is CASSLAGGHNEQFF. The DNA read from the CDR3 is TGTGCCAGCAGTTTAGCGGGGGGACACAATGAG.

To note about this clone: The read is 3 residues too short to cover the CDR3 end, so that end is filled in from the germline J gene. The V gene is TRBV18, the J gene TRBJ1-2; 7 bases are shared with TRBD1. CDR3 length equals 16 residues. CDR1 and CDR2 from the germline V gene are KGHSH and LQKENI. This chain's CDR3 is CASSFRDSLDHDTYTF. Partial CDR3 DNA: TGTGCCAGCTCATTTAGGGACAGCCTAGACCACGATACC.

About this clone: The sequence runs out 3 residues before the end of the CDR3; the remainder is reconstructed from the germline J gene. The chain carries TRBV19 and TRBJ2-5; 9 positions agree with TRBD2. V was pared by 5 bases and J by 5 bases, with 9 bases of the junction left unmatched. In germline, CDR1 is LNHDA, CDR2 SQIVND (reference sequence). The length of the CDR3 is 15 residues. The DNA read from the CDR3 is TGTGCCAGTAGTCTCTACTCTAGCGGGGTGGAGACC. Its translation: CASSLYSSGVET. In full, the CDR3 reads CASSLYSSGVETQYF.

Regarding this clone: The read is 3 residues too short to cover the CDR3 end, so that end is filled in from the germline J gene. V is TRBV6-2 or TRBV6-3 and J is TRBJ1-5; no clear D gene. Per germline, CDR1 MNHEY and CDR2 SVGEGT. The CDR3 is 14 residues long. Deletions cut 2 bases from V and 7 bases from J, with 12 bases between. CDR3 bases read: TGTGCCAGCAGTTACACCTCACGACAACAGCCC. Translation: CASSYTSRQQP. The entire CDR3 sequence reads CASSYTSRQQPQHF.

On this clone itself: The CDR3 goes on 3 residues after the read ends, and that part is filled in from the germline J gene. V usage is TRBV20-1 and J usage is TRBJ2-7, with D perhaps TRBD1 (6 bases). This CDR3 has 14 residues. The V end lost 6 bases, the J end lost 2 bases, and 17 bases lay between the germline ends. Germline V gives CDR1 DFQATT, CDR2 SNEGSKA (reference sequence). The CDR3 DNA, read in part, is TGCAGTGCCAACCGGGACATACCCCCCTACGAG. Translated, it gives CSANRDIPPYE. The entire CDR3 sequence reads CSANRDIPPYEQYF.

Details on this clone: The read stops 3 residues short of the end of the CDR3; the missing end is completed from the germline J gene. The chain joins TRBV19 to TRBJ1-4; D may be TRBD1 (6 bases). Per the germline V gene, CDR1 is LNHDA and CDR2 is SQIVND (reference sequence). Trimming stripped 1 base from V and 8 bases from J, with 11 bases between. CDR3 length: 14 amino acids. The CDR3 sequence: CASSIGTQGEKLFF. Partial CDR3 DNA: TGTGCCAGTAGTATAGGGACCCAGGGGGAAAAA.

Details on this clone: Read data end 3 residues before the CDR3 end; the end is taken from the germline J gene. This chain uses TRBV2 with TRBJ2-7; 13 nucleotides match TRBD2. CDR1 and CDR2 from the germline V gene are SNHLY and FYNNEI. There are 17 residues in the CDR3. V shed 6 bases, J shed 3 bases, and the junction held 11 bases outside the gene matches. The CDR3 is CASRPPGLAGIIYEQYF. The DNA read from the CDR3 is TGTGCCAGCAGGCCGCCGGGACTAGCGGGGATAATCTACGAG.

Remarks on this clone: The read ends 3 residues shy of where the CDR3 ends; the end is completed using the germline J gene. The chain combines TRBV5-1 with TRBJ2-5, with D maybe TRBD1 (6 bases). Germline loops: CDR1 SGHRS, CDR2 YFSETQ. V lost 2 bases to trimming and J lost 5 bases, with 13 bases between them. The CDR3 consists of 14 residues. The sequenced CDR3 bases are TGCGCCAGCAGCTTACTAGACAGGCGGGAGACC. Its protein product is CASSLLDRRET. The entire CDR3 protein is CASSLLDRRETQYF.